This T cell receptor (beta chain) stems from a study of blood T cell repertoires in COVID-19. Study information: COVID-19 samples, acute and convalescent, were from the United States, Italy and Spain.

Germline CDR1 MNHEY, CDR2 SVGAGI. The CDR3 covers 14 residues. V trimming: 6 bases; J trimming: 2 bases; junction bases outside the gene matches: 4. The authors' processing: Nucleated cell number was recorded as an estimate derived from reference gene primer amplification. The repertoire was sequenced with immunoSEQ multiplex PCR; TCRdb's copy has only in-frame clones and lacks some. V, J and clone size are taken as reported in that table, and D and trimming were inferred from the DNA itself. The repertoire holds a few hundred thousand clones, approximately 91% seen once, with just under 9.5% in the top ten.

V usage is TRBV6-5 and J usage is TRBJ2-7, with TRBD1 matching over 10 bases. This clonotype was obtained from a man between 18 and 35 years old with active or convalescent COVID-19. Material for sequencing was peripheral blood. CDR3 nucleotide sequence: TGTGCCAGCAGCCTCGACAGGGGGCCCTACGAGCAGTACTTC. This sequence encodes CASSLDRGPYEQYF.